Sequencing of this TCR beta chain was carried out in a study of blood T cell repertoires in COVID-19. Germline V gives CDR1 SGHTA, CDR2 FQGNSA. This CDR3 contains 14 residues. The J segment lost 0 bases and the V segment lost 5 bases, leaving 4 bases of the junction unmatched. In the authors' workflow: Estimation of nucleated cell counts relied on the amplification of reference gene primers. Repertoires were generated with immunoSEQ multiplex PCR, while TCRdb's copy carries only in-frame clones and drops some. D and trimming were read from the DNA, whereas the V and J calls and clone size are those reported in that table. This table has fewer than 200,000 clones, 84% appearing once.

The sequencing input was peripheral blood. This clonotype was sampled from a man aged 35-49 years who had recovered from COVID-19. The rearrangement uses TRBV7-2 and TRBJ2-7; TRBD2 aligns across 7 bases. The CDR3 loop reads CASSPASGSYEQYF. Written as DNA, the CDR3 is TGTGCCAGCAGCCCAGCTAGCGGCTCCTACGAGCAGTACTTC.